Shown below are 26 T cell receptor beta chains from a single sample sequenced in a study of T cells in Graves' hyperthyroidism and ophthalmopathy. TCR beta CDR3 region amplification was performed from RNA transcripts. A first-round RT-PCR of the TCR CDR3 used the HTBI primer set. TCRdb analysed the multiplex PCR reads with MiXCR anew, one entry per CDR3 protein. The data hold roughly 710,000 distinct CDR3 sequences, with approximately 36% observed a single time. Input material: blood. The receptors stem from a woman in her thirties or forties with Graves' hyperthyroidism.

The chain's CDR3 is CASSTGWPNYGYTF. The CDR3 coding sequence is TGTGCCAGCAGCACAGGATGGCCGAACTATGGCTACACCTTC. This chain links TRBV12-3 or TRBV12-4 with TRBJ1-2, with D perhaps matching TRBD1 (5 bases). The CDR3 loop spans 14 amino acids. V was pared by 6 bases and J by 2 bases, with 13 bases between.

The J gene is TRBJ1-2, the V gene TRBV5-1; 9 bases agree with TRBD1. This CDR3 has 18 residues. Trimming cost V 4 bases and J 5 bases; bases outside gene matches: 18. The germline V gene has CDR1 SGHRS and CDR2 YFSETQ. CDR3 sequence (DNA): TGCGCCAGCAGCGAACAGGGGGCCGGCACCGGGACAAGTTATGGCTACACCTTC. As protein: CASSEQGAGTGTSYGYTF.

This rearrangement joins TRBV20-1 to TRBJ2-5, with TRBD1 matching over 7 bases. The length of the CDR3 is 14 residues. Per the germline V gene, CDR1 is DFQATT and CDR2 is SNEGSKA (reference sequence). V was clipped by 7 bases and J by 7 bases; unmatched bases: 15. CDR3 residues: CSVPGTVGDRTQYF. The CDR3 DNA follows: TGCAGTGTCCCCGGGACAGTAGGGGACCGGACCCAGTACTTC.

CDR3 nucleotide sequence: TGTGCCAGCAGAGATTTGGCAGGTGCTGGAAACACCATATATTTT. Protein sequence: CASRDLAGAGNTIYF. V gene TRBV25-1 combines with J gene TRBJ1-3; no firm D call. The CDR3 length is 15 residues. The V gene lost 6 bases and the J gene lost 2 bases, with 14 bases spanning the gap. CDR1 is MGHDK, CDR2 SYGVNS, per germline.

This clonotype was observed many times. This sequence joins TRBV19 and TRBJ1-5; tentative D call: TRBD1 (5 bases). The CDR3 sequence is 13 residues long. Per the germline V gene, CDR1 is LNHDA and CDR2 is SQIVND (reference sequence). The ends were cut back, 7 bases at V and 7 bases at J, with 14 bases in the middle. CDR3 in amino acids: CASIAGNNQPQHF. The CDR3 bases are TGTGCCAGTATAGCAGGGAATAACCAGCCCCAGCATTTT.

This chain joins TRBV19 and TRBJ2-2; TRBD2 matches at 11 bases. In germline, CDR1 is LNHDA, CDR2 SQIVND (reference sequence). V was pared by 3 bases and J by 6 bases, with 3 bases of the junction left unmatched. The CDR3 is made up of 15 amino acids. The chain's CDR3 is CASSITSGGSGELFF. CDR3 nucleotide sequence: TGTGCCAGTAGTATTACTAGCGGGGGTTCCGGGGAGCTGTTTTTT.

On this clonotype itself: One end of the junction fails to match germline, which may point to a read error. The rearrangement links TRBV5-5 to TRBJ1-2, with D possibly being TRBD1 (5 bases). CDR1 is SGHKS and CDR2 is YYEKEE in the germline V gene (reference sequence). This CDR3 is 14 amino acids long. The CDR3 spells CASSILWGNYGHTF. CDR3 sequence (DNA): TGTGCCAGCAGCATTCTTTGGGGGAACTATGGCCACACCTTC.

The chain has TRBV4-3 and TRBJ1-2; no clear D gene. Germline-derived CDR1 and CDR2 are LGHNA and YSLEER. This CDR3 region has 15 residues. Trimming took 10 bases from V and 5 from J, leaving 23 bases between them. The CDR3 loop reads CATPTVCTECYGYTF. The CDR3 DNA follows: TGCGCCACCCCAACCGTATGCACAGAGTGTTATGGCTACACCTTC.

This clonotype was observed a handful of times. The rearrangement uses TRBV7-8 and TRBJ2-5; weak D call: TRBD1 (5 bases). The germline CDR1 and CDR2 sequences are SGHVS and FQNEAQ. The CDR3 runs to 17 residues. With 1 base removed from V and 3 bases from J, the gap between germline ends came to 18 bases. The CDR3 sequence is CASSLEGPRTREETQYF. The CDR3 DNA sequence: TGTGCCAGCAGCTTAGAGGGTCCCCGGACAAGAGAAGAGACCCAGTACTTC.

V is TRBV6-1 and J is TRBJ1-1; possible D gene TRBD1, 5 bases. The CDR3 consists of 13 residues. Germline V gives CDR1 MNHNS, CDR2 SASEGT. Trimming took off 6 bases at V and 6 bases at J, with 14 bases between the two ends. Here the CDR3 reads CASRGTTPAEAFF. The CDR3 coding sequence is TGTGCCAGCAGAGGGACCACCCCGGCTGAAGCTTTCTTT.

This clonotype was counted a few times. The chain is built from TRBV28 and TRBJ1-2; 7 bases align to TRBD1. CDR1 is MDHEN and CDR2 is SYDVKM in the germline V gene. The CDR3 covers 15 residues. V lost 2 bases, J lost 8 bases, and 11 bases stayed unmatched. CDR3 region: CASSLRHRGGGGYTF. CDR3 nucleotide sequence: TGTGCCAGCAGTTTAAGGCACAGGGGAGGGGGAGGCTACACCTTC.

Concerning this clonotype itself: One end of the junction is discordant with germline, which a read error may explain. The chain carries TRBV10-3 and TRBJ1-1; perhaps TRBD1 as D (6 bases). The germline gives CDR1 ENHRY, CDR2 SYGVKD. The CDR3 loop spans 12 amino acids. The CDR3 DNA follows: TGTGCCATCAGTGAAGGGGGGGCTGAAACTTTCTTT. Encoded protein: CAISEGGAETFF.

The chain links TRBV10-2 to TRBJ2-7; D gene uncertain. The CDR3 is made up of 15 amino acids. Germline V CDR1 and CDR2: WSHSY, SAAADI. The V and J ends lost 0 bases and 0 bases respectively, with 9 bases between them. The CDR3 here is CASSESAGSSYEQYF. In nucleotides, the CDR3 is TGCGCCAGCAGTGAGTCTGCAGGTTCCTCCTACGAGCAGTACTTC.

This clonotype was recorded at least ten times. V usage is TRBV20-1 and J usage is TRBJ2-7; D is unclear. The V and J ends lost 3 bases and 4 bases respectively, with 7 bases between them. There are 11 residues in the CDR3. The germline gives CDR1 DFQATT, CDR2 SNEGSKA (reference sequence). The CDR3 is CSASSIYEQYF. In DNA, the CDR3 is TGCAGTGCTAGTAGCATTTACGAGCAGTACTTC.

The V gene is TRBV28, the J gene TRBJ2-7; 7 nucleotides line up with TRBD1. CDR3 length equals 15 residues. After removal of 6 bases from V and 4 bases from J, the junction contained 12 bases not matched to a gene. Germline V CDR1 and CDR2: MDHEN, SYDVKM. The CDR3 DNA reads as TGTGCCAGCAGCTTGGGGACAGCAGAAACTTACGAGCAGTACTTC. Its protein product is CASSLGTAETYEQYF. Full variable domain (remainder filled in from reference TRBV28 and TRBJ2-7): DVKVTQSSRYLVKRTGEKVFLECVQDMDHENMFWYRQDPGLGLRLIYFSYDVKMKEKGDIPEGYSVSREKKERFSLILESASTNQTSMYLCASSLGTAETYEQYFGPGTRLTVT.

V and J are TRBV7-2 and TRBJ2-5, with D possibly TRBD2 on 6 matching bases. This CDR3 contains 14 residues. Looked up from germline, CDR1 is SGHTA and CDR2 is FQGNSA. V lost 5 bases and J 1 base, leaving 11 bases between the germline ends. CDR3 sequence: CASSGGSPQETQYF. The CDR3 DNA sequence: TGTGCCAGCAGCGGGGGGTCCCCCCAAGAGACCCAGTACTTC.

This clonotype was seen a few times. V and J are TRBV9 and TRBJ1-2; 7 bases are shared with TRBD1. V gave up 5 bases and J gave up 6 bases; unmatched junction bases: 10. CDR3 length: 14 residues. Germline CDR1 and CDR2: SGDLS and YYNGEE. The CDR3 loop is CASSYSTGKNGYTF. The CDR3 nucleotides are TGTGCCAGCAGTTACTCGACAGGGAAAAATGGCTACACCTTC. The full variable domain, its missing parts supplied by reference TRBV9 and TRBJ1-2, is DSGVTQTPKHLITATGQRVTLRCSPRSGDLSVYWYQQSLDQGLQFLIQYYNGEERAKGNILERFSAQQFPDLHSELNLSSLELGDSALYFCASSYSTGKNGYTFGSGTRLTVV.

This clonotype was counted between two and nine times. The J gene is TRBJ2-7, the V gene TRBV6-5, with D perhaps TRBD2 (5 bases). Trimming stripped 5 bases from V and 3 bases from J, with 20 bases between. The CDR3 covers 16 residues. Germline V gives CDR1 MNHEY, CDR2 SVGAGI. This CDR3 reads CASSRTWASPFYEQYF. The DNA of the CDR3 is TGTGCCAGCAGTCGGACTTGGGCGAGCCCCTTCTACGAGCAGTACTTC.

Written as DNA, the CDR3 is TGTGCTAGCGCTAGCACGTATGTGACCCAGTACTTC. It encodes CASASTYVTQYF. V gene TRBV7-6 combines with J gene TRBJ2-5; possibly TRBD2 for D (5 bases). The CDR3 loop spans 12 amino acids. Germline values: CDR1 SGHVS, CDR2 FNYEAQ.

This clonotype was found a few times. CDR3 loop: CASSQNAVKLFF. The CDR3 bases are TGTGCCAGCAGCCAAAATGCGGTAAAACTGTTTTTT. V is TRBV3-1 and J is TRBJ1-4, with D uncertain. The CDR3 totals 12 residues. V lost 2 bases and J 10 bases, leaving 8 bases between the germline ends. CDR1 is LGHDT and CDR2 is YNNKEL in the germline V gene (reference sequence).

This clonotype was seen at least ten times. The V and J genes are TRBV11-2 and TRBJ1-5, with 9 bases matching TRBD1. This CDR3 spans 15 amino acids. Germline loops: CDR1 SGHAT, CDR2 FQNNGV. V dropped 5 bases and J dropped 6; count of bases not matched to a gene: 8. The CDR3 nucleotides read TGTGCCAGCAGCCCGGGACAGGGAGGTCGTCAGCCCCAGCATTTT. This translates into CASSPGQGGRQPQHF.

This clonotype was counted only a few times. V usage is TRBV20-1 and J usage is TRBJ1-5, with a possible D match to TRBD1 (6 bases). Germline CDR1 reads DFQATT; CDR2 reads SNEGSKA (reference sequence). V gave up 4 bases and J gave up 3 bases, with 16 bases separating them. The CDR3 sequence is 15 residues long. The CDR3 reads CSAILQGSYNQPQHF. DNA of the CDR3: TGCAGTGCTATACTACAGGGTTCGTACAATCAGCCCCAGCATTTT.

This clonotype has at least ten counts. This rearrangement joins TRBV10-3 to TRBJ1-5; D gene ambiguous. The CDR3 has 14 amino acids. Germline assignment: CDR1 ENHRY and CDR2 SYGVKD. Deletions cut 10 bases from V and 4 bases from J, with 17 bases between. In DNA, the CDR3 is TGTGCCACCCAACAGCGTGTCGAAAATCAGCCCCAGCATTTT. Amino acid sequence: CATQQRVENQPQHF.

Ten or more counts support this clonotype. The V call is TRBV6-5, the J call TRBJ2-7; TRBD1 agrees at 7 bases. J lost 7 bases, V lost 5 bases, and 5 bases had no gene match. CDR1 is MNHEY, CDR2 SVGAGI, per germline. The CDR3 spans 12 residues. The CDR3 DNA reads TGTGCCAGCAGTACATACAGGGGAGAGCAGTACTTC. The encoded protein is CASSTYRGEQYF.

This clonotype occurred a few times. The V and J genes are TRBV10-2 and TRBJ2-5; TRBD2 matches 14 bases. Trimming at V came to 6 bases and at J to 5 bases, leaving 11 bases not matched to a gene. The germline gives CDR1 WSHSY, CDR2 SAAADI. This CDR3 has 17 amino acids. The CDR3 nucleotides are TGCGCCAGCAGGGCCCCGGGACTAGCGGGAGTAGATGAGACCCAGTACTTC. This codes for CASRAPGLAGVDETQYF.

V and J are TRBV5-1 and TRBJ1-1; the D is unclear. V shed 0 bases and J shed 3 bases, with 12 bases lying between them. Per the germline V gene, CDR1 is SGHRS and CDR2 is YFSETQ. The CDR3 spans 15 residues. CDR3 sequence: CASSLVGVTDTEAFF. The CDR3 bases are TGCGCCAGCAGCTTGGTCGGGGTGACGGACACTGAAGCTTTCTTT.